Here is one TCR beta chain with its context. The length of the CDR3 is 14 residues. The V end lost 5 bases, the J end lost 4 bases, and 13 bases lay between the germline ends. Germline values: CDR1 SGHTA, CDR2 FQGNSA. TCRdb re-derived calls from the 5' RACE reads in MiXCR, one entry per CDR3 protein. Of 500,000 to 550,000 distinct CDR3 sequences in the sample, about a fifth were seen once. This specimen belongs to a study of T cells after yellow fever vaccination. The specimen comprised PBMCs, sampled more than 20 days after the first yellow fever vaccination. V gene TRBV7-2 combines with J gene TRBJ2-3; possibly TRBD1 for D (6 bases). The TCR originated in a man aged 18 to 30 who received the YFV17D yellow fever vaccine. CDR3 DNA: TGTGCCAGCAGCCCACGGCAGGGGTCAGATACGCAGTATTTT. It yields the protein CASSPRQGSDTQYF.